Listed below are T cell receptor beta chains from one sample, sequenced in a study of CXCR3-negative and CXCR3-positive naive CD8 T cells. TCRdb reprocessed the 5' RACE reads; each CDR3 protein has one entry and no DNA is given. The sample's table shows some 130,000 distinct CDR3 sequences. The sequencing sample was made of naive CXCR3- CD8+ T cells from blood. The source of these receptors is a human donor in good health. Some clones in this sample may be carry-over from other donors' samples. The CDR3 runs from the conserved cysteine through the conserved F or W.

j_gene: TRBJ2-7; v_gene: TRBV20-1; CDR3aa: CSARTPNYEQYF
j_gene: TRBJ2-1; v_gene: TRBV12-3/TRBV12-4; CDR3aa: CASSLPGLAEQYNEQFF
j_gene: TRBJ2-5; v_gene: TRBV28; CDR3aa: CASRLTSRGGLETQYF
j_gene: TRBJ1-1; v_gene: TRBV7-9; CDR3aa: CASSVTENTEAFF
j_gene: TRBJ2-1; v_gene: TRBV6-2/TRBV6-3; CDR3aa: CASSPGAANEQFF
j_gene: TRBJ2-1; v_gene: TRBV7-9; CDR3aa: CASRTSSGDSEQFF
j_gene: TRBJ2-2; v_gene: TRBV4-1; CDR3aa: CASSQDLLAADTGELFF
j_gene: TRBJ2-3; v_gene: TRBV7-3; CDR3aa: CASRSGGTDTQYF
j_gene: TRBJ1-5; v_gene: TRBV7-9; CDR3aa: CASSLPGGNQPQHF
j_gene: TRBJ2-5; v_gene: TRBV29-1; CDR3aa: CSVDSGSETQYF
j_gene: TRBJ1-1; v_gene: TRBV12-3/TRBV12-4; CDR3aa: CASSLQGGTEAFF
j_gene: TRBJ2-7; v_gene: TRBV14; CDR3aa: CASSPRGRNEQYF
j_gene: TRBJ1-2; v_gene: TRBV6-1; CDR3aa: CASSPYSHGYTF
j_gene: TRBJ2-1; v_gene: TRBV14; CDR3aa: CASSPERGGYNEQFF
j_gene: TRBJ2-7; v_gene: TRBV20-1; CDR3aa: CRVTSRTTYEQYF
j_gene: TRBJ2-7; v_gene: TRBV19; CDR3aa: CASSITSGSYEQYF
j_gene: TRBJ1-1; v_gene: TRBV29-1; CDR3aa: CSVGILRGTEAFF
j_gene: TRBJ2-5; v_gene: TRBV5-1; CDR3aa: CASSLTGTNQETQYF
j_gene: TRBJ2-3; v_gene: TRBV4-1; CDR3aa: CASSQDRPSTDTQYF
j_gene: TRBJ2-1; v_gene: TRBV12-3/TRBV12-4; CDR3aa: CASSTPHLGSYNEQFF
j_gene: TRBJ2-3; v_gene: TRBV25-1; CDR3aa: CASSESGRVADTQYF
j_gene: TRBJ1-1; v_gene: TRBV6-4; CDR3aa: CASSDKVNTEAFF